The sequence of this T cell receptor beta chain was determined in a study of blood T cell repertoires in COVID-19. Background on the study: Sites in the United States, Italy and Spain provided acute and convalescent COVID-19 samples. PBMCs, B-cell-depleted T cells, or T cells were the source of the cDNA or gDNA that made up the material.

The ends were cut back, 6 bases at V and 0 bases at J, with 13 bases in the middle. Per germline, CDR1 MNHEY and CDR2 SVGAGI. The CDR3 has 15 residues. Methods used by the authors: Amplification of reference gene primers was used by the study to estimate nucleated cell counts. Measured with immunoSEQ multiplex PCR; TCRdb has only the in-frame clones, and not every one. V and J calls plus clone size are reproduced from that table; the DNA served to infer D and trimming. The sample yields 27,000 or so clones, approximately 85% seen once. The chain employs TRBV6-5 and TRBJ2-3; possible D gene TRBD1, 6 bases. The sample was peripheral blood. The origin of this receptor is a woman aged 50 to 65 with active COVID-19. CDR3: CASRLTGWSTDTQYF. CDR3 nucleotides: TGTGCCAGCAGGTTGACAGGTTGGAGCACAGATACGCAGTATTTT.